These 27 T cell receptor beta chains were all obtained from the same sample, sequenced in a study of T cell changes during pregnancy in multiple sclerosis. Repertoires were generated with immunoSEQ multiplex PCR, while TCRdb's copy carries only in-frame clones and drops some. Of around 50,000 clones in the sample, around 90% were seen once. The sequencing used CD4+ T cells from peripheral blood mononuclear cells, collected in the third trimester of pregnancy. The source is a female donor with multiple sclerosis, enrolled in a pregnancy study.

CDR3 loop: CASSPGTAGGSPLHF. The CDR3 DNA follows: TGCGCCAGCAGCCCCGGGACCGCCGGGGGGTCACCCCTCCACTTT. The V and J genes are TRBV4-1 and TRBJ1-6; D possibly corresponds to TRBD1 (5 bases). Between the trimmed V and J ends, which lost 4 bases and 10 bases, there was a span of 17 bases. The CDR3 covers 15 residues. Germline V gives CDR1 MGHRA, CDR2 YSYEKL.

J is TRBJ2-2 and V is TRBV27; 11 bases fit TRBD2. This CDR3 is built from 15 residues. Germline assignment: CDR1 MNHEY and CDR2 SMNVEV (reference sequence). J gave up 7 bases and V 2 bases, and 3 bases lay outside the gene matches. The CDR3 sequence: CASSLALAGGGELFF. The CDR3 nucleotides read TGTGCCAGCAGTTTAGCCCTAGCGGGGGGCGGGGAGCTGTTTTTT.

The V gene is TRBV9, the J gene TRBJ2-7; D uncertain. CDR3 size: 13 residues. V gave up 4 bases and J gave up 0 bases, with 8 bases separating them. The V gene's germline CDR1 is SGDLS and CDR2 YYNGEE. Here the CDR3 DNA reads TGTGCCAGCAGCCCTTTTAGCTCCTACGAGCAGTACTTC. Translating it yields CASSPFSSYEQYF. Full variable domain (outside the CDR3, taken from reference TRBV9 and TRBJ2-7): DSGVTQTPKHLITATGQRVTLRCSPRSGDLSVYWYQQSLDQGLQFLIQYYNGEERAKGNILERFSAQQFPDLHSELNLSSLELGDSALYFCASSPFSSYEQYFGPGTRLTVT.

The gene calls are TRBV5-5 and TRBJ2-3, with D uncertain. CDR3 length: 14 residues. Germline loops: CDR1 SGHKS, CDR2 YYEKEE (reference sequence). The ends were cut back, 0 bases at V and 2 bases at J, with 7 bases in the middle. CDR3 sequence reads: CASSLDMFTDTQYF. The DNA for the CDR3 is TGTGCCAGCAGCTTGGACATGTTCACAGATACGCAGTATTTT.

This sequence joins TRBV7-9 and TRBJ2-1, with TRBD1 identical over 7 bases. Germline CDR1 reads SEHNR; CDR2 reads FQNEAQ (reference sequence). V was clipped by 11 bases and J by 3 bases; unmatched bases: 1. The CDR3 is 11 residues long. CDR3 protein: CAAGGYNEQFF. The CDR3 nucleotides are TGTGCCGCAGGGGGCTACAATGAGCAGTTCTTC.

V gene TRBV2 combines with J gene TRBJ1-4; maybe TRBD1 (5 bases). This CDR3 comprises 14 residues. Trimming removed 6 bases at V and 14 bases at J, with 22 bases between. Per the germline V gene, CDR1 is SNHLY and CDR2 is FYNNEI. The CDR3 sequence: CASSPGLAGSGLFF. CDR3 coding DNA: TGTGCCAGCAGCCCGGGACTAGCGGGGTCGGGGCTGTTTTTT.

The gene calls are TRBV25-1 and TRBJ2-1, with 9 positions matching TRBD2. The CDR3 sequence is 14 residues long. The V segment lost 10 bases and the J segment 9 bases; nucleotides outside the gene matches: 13. CDR1 is MGHDK, CDR2 SYGVNS, per germline. The DNA for the CDR3 is TGTGCCACCCGGGTGGGCGGGGGGGCTAGTGAGCAGTTCTTC. Its translation is CATRVGGGASEQFF. The complete variable domain, with remaining parts taken from reference TRBV25-1 and TRBJ2-1, reads EADIYQTPRYLVIGTGKKITLECSQTMGHDKMYWYQQDPGMELHLIHYSYGVNSTEKGDLSSESTVSRIRTEHFPLTLESARPSHTSQYLCATRVGGGASEQFFGPGTRLTVL.

The chain carries TRBV7-3 and TRBJ1-1, with TRBD1 as a possible D gene (6 bases). Germline CDR1 SGHTA, CDR2 FQGTGA. CDR3 length: 12 residues. V lost 6 bases and J 6 bases, leaving 11 bases between the germline ends. The CDR3: CASSLGGAEAFF. Written as DNA, the CDR3 is TGTGCCAGCAGTCTAGGGGGGGCTGAAGCTTTCTTT.

J is TRBJ2-1 and V is TRBV5-6; D is unresolved. Germline assignment: CDR1 SGHDT and CDR2 YYEEEE. The CDR3 totals 11 residues. Trimming removed 4 bases from V and 10 bases from J, with 9 bases in between. CDR3 amino acids: CASSLLLEQFF. The CDR3 DNA sequence: TGTGCCAGCAGCCTATTGCTGGAGCAGTTCTTC.

The rearrangement links TRBV2 to TRBJ2-5; perhaps TRBD2 as D (6 bases). CDR3 size: 13 residues. Trimming pared 7 bases from V and 5 bases from J, leaving 14 bases between. Germline lookup yields CDR1 SNHLY and CDR2 FYNNEI. Written as DNA, the CDR3 is TGTGCCAGCATAGCGGAGGGTCGGGAGACCCAGTACTTC. It specifies CASIAEGRETQYF.

The V gene is TRBV19, the J gene TRBJ1-1; D may be TRBD1 (6 bases). The CDR3 has 14 residues. V lost 5 bases, J lost 4 bases, and 14 bases lay in between. Germline CDR1 and CDR2: LNHDA and SQIVND (reference sequence). The DNA for the CDR3 is TGTGCCAGTAGTGCCATGGGAGGGGGCACTGAAGCTTTCTTT. It encodes CASSAMGGGTEAFF.

V usage is TRBV25-1 and J usage is TRBJ1-1; D may be TRBD1 (5 bases). Germline CDR1 MGHDK, CDR2 SYGVNS. This CDR3 has 13 amino acids. The ends were cut back, 5 bases at V and 4 bases at J, with 11 bases in the middle. CDR3 sequence reads: CASSSGFGTEAFF. CDR3 bases: TGTGCCAGCAGTTCAGGGTTCGGCACTGAAGCTTTCTTT.

The V gene is TRBV18, the J gene TRBJ1-3; D gene uncertain. This CDR3 region has 17 residues. The V gene lost 2 bases and the J gene lost 0 bases, with 14 bases spanning the gap. In germline, CDR1 is KGHSH, CDR2 LQKENI. This CDR3 reads CASSPLAVRLSGNTIYF. In DNA form, the CDR3 reads TGTGCCAGCTCACCATTGGCAGTCAGGCTCTCTGGAAACACCATATATTTT.

This sequence joins TRBV6-5 and TRBJ2-5; no definite D call. The closer fit of TRBJ2-7 to the DNA end suggests the J call may be wrong. CDR3 size: 11 residues. The V gene's germline CDR1 is MNHEY and CDR2 SVGAGI. CDR3: CASSLNYEQYF. Here the CDR3 DNA reads TGTGCCAGCAGTTTAAACTACGAGCAGTACTTC.

The J gene is TRBJ1-2, the V gene TRBV19; no reliable D call. The CDR3 spans 11 residues. The germline CDR1 and CDR2 sequences are LNHDA and SQIVND (reference sequence). V lost 6 bases to trimming and J lost 4 bases, with 6 bases between them. CDR3 sequence (DNA): TGTGCCAGTAGGATCGGCTATGGCTACACCTTC. Amino acids: CASRIGYGYTF.

The V call is TRBV19, the J call TRBJ1-2, with 9 positions matching TRBD1. The V gene end was trimmed by 6 bases and the J gene end by 4 bases; junction bases not matched to a gene: 6. This CDR3 contains 14 residues. CDR1 LNHDA and CDR2 SQIVND come from the germline V gene (reference sequence). As DNA, the CDR3 is TGTGCCAGTAGGAGGACAGGGGATAGCTATGGCTACACCTTC. Amino acids: CASRRTGDSYGYTF.

V and J are TRBV2 and TRBJ2-3, with 14 bases matching TRBD2. Trimming removed 6 bases from V and 4 bases from J; junction bases left unmatched: 9. Germline V lookup: CDR1 SNHLY, CDR2 FYNNEI. The CDR3 is 17 amino acids. The CDR3 DNA follows: TGTGCCAGCAGACCTCCCGGACTAGCGGGGGGATCAGATACGCAGTATTTT. It specifies CASRPPGLAGGSDTQYF.

The CDR3: CASGTGGPETQYF. The CDR3 DNA follows: TGTGCCTCAGGAACCGGGGGGCCGGAGACCCAGTACTTC. The genes are TRBV19 and TRBJ2-5; D perhaps matches TRBD2 (7 bases). Germline V CDR1 and CDR2: LNHDA, SQIVND (reference sequence). The CDR3 covers 13 residues. Trimming pared 11 bases from V and 5 bases from J, leaving 18 bases between.

This chain links TRBV27 with TRBJ1-2, with D perhaps matching TRBD1 (5 bases). V lost 5 bases, J lost 5 bases, and 18 bases lay in between. Germline CDR1 reads MNHEY; CDR2 reads SMNVEV (reference sequence). The CDR3 consists of 15 residues. The CDR3 DNA reads TGTGCCAGCAGTCCCCGCCGGGGGGGGGATTATGGCTACACCTTC. As protein: CASSPRRGGDYGYTF.

The V and J genes are TRBV9 and TRBJ2-2, with D perhaps matching TRBD2 (6 bases). CDR1 is SGDLS and CDR2 is YYNGEE in the germline V gene. This CDR3 has 14 residues. V was pared by 6 bases and J by 3 bases, with 12 bases between. DNA for the CDR3: TGTGCCAGCAAAGGGGAGGAGGACACCGGGGAGCTGTTTTTT. As protein: CASKGEEDTGELFF.

The rearrangement uses TRBV5-1 and TRBJ2-1, with TRBD2 identical over 7 bases. The V gene's germline CDR1 is SGHRS and CDR2 YFSETQ. The CDR3 runs 17 residues. Unmatched junction bases numbered 20, after V lost 4 bases and J lost 10 bases. The CDR3 spells CASSPLSSSWGGMEQFF. The CDR3 region has the DNA TGCGCCAGCAGCCCCCTGTCTTCGTCTTGGGGGGGGATGGAGCAGTTCTTC.

This clone was seen just once. The J gene is TRBJ1-2, the V gene TRBV7-2, with TRBD1 matching 9 bases. V lost 6 bases to trimming and J lost 3 bases; unmatched junction nucleotides: 11. CDR3 size: 16 residues. Germline V gives CDR1 SGHTA, CDR2 FQGNSA. CDR3: CASRRAGTGSDYGYTF. CDR3 bases: TGTGCCAGCAGACGAGCCGGGACAGGGTCTGACTATGGCTACACCTTC.

V gene TRBV18 combines with J gene TRBJ2-2; 10 nucleotides align to TRBD2. The CDR3 totals 17 residues. Germline CDR1 KGHSH, CDR2 LQKENI. Germline trimming cut 5 bases from V and 5 bases from J; bases unmatched to any gene: 11. CDR3 sequence: CASSALSSGGRTGELFF. The CDR3, as DNA: TGTGCCAGCTCAGCGCTCTCTAGCGGGGGCCGAACCGGGGAGCTGTTTTTT.

This clone was counted a single time. The chain combines TRBV25-1 with TRBJ2-3; D gene uncertain. V was clipped by 3 bases and J by 8 bases, with 15 bases between them. The length of the CDR3 is 14 residues. CDR1 and CDR2 from the germline V gene are MGHDK and SYGVNS. CDR3 sequence reads: CASSETLEVATQYF. CDR3 coding DNA: TGTGCCAGCAGTGAGACCCTAGAGGTAGCTACGCAGTATTTT.

The rearrangement uses TRBV13 and TRBJ2-7, with D perhaps TRBD2 (5 bases). The CDR3 totals 18 residues. Trimming took off 7 bases at V and 2 bases at J, with 27 bases between the two ends. The germline V gene has CDR1 PRHDT and CDR2 FYEKMQ (reference sequence). This CDR3 is CASTMHTQLPLVPYEQYF. CDR3 nucleotide sequence: TGTGCCAGCACTATGCACACGCAGTTACCACTAGTTCCCTACGAGCAGTACTTC.

V and J are TRBV29-1 and TRBJ2-1, with 9 bases fitting TRBD2. The V gene's germline CDR1 is SQVTM and CDR2 ANQGSEA. There are 15 residues in the CDR3. With 4 bases clipped from V and 9 bases from J, the junction kept 13 bases outside the gene matches. DNA of the CDR3: TGCAGCGTTGTGAATAGGGCGGGGGGGCCCCCTGAGCAGTTCTTC. Its protein is CSVVNRAGGPPEQFF.

This clone was observed a handful of times. This chain joins TRBV14 and TRBJ1-6, with a tentative D call TRBD1 (5 bases). Trimming removed 0 bases from V and 4 bases from J, with 13 bases in between. The germline V gene has CDR1 SGHDN and CDR2 FVKESK. The CDR3 length is 17 residues. CDR3 DNA sequence: TGTGCCAGCAGCCAAGACGGGGGGAACCGATATAATTCACCCCTCCACTTT. It is translated as CASSQDGGNRYNSPLHF.